The rows below give T cell receptor beta chains drawn from one sample of a study of OX40 agonist ivuxolimab in advanced cancers. Only in-frame clones appear in the TCRdb table, and some are missing; sequencing was by immunoSEQ multiplex PCR. The sample carries about 21,000 clones, under 90% recorded once. The source material was CD4+ or CD8+ T cells sorted from blood, sampled in a trial of the OX40 agonist ivuxolimab. These receptors were obtained from an adult with an advanced solid tumor such as melanoma, head and neck, liver or kidney cancer. Both conserved end residues are part of each CDR3. The D gene is left open where the match is weak. Where a row states a size, it is once, few, many or the class of an expanded clone; other rows omit it.

TGTGCCAGCAGCTTAGGCTTACGACAGGGAAAAATTTACAATGAGCAGTTCTTC,CASSLGLRQGKIYNEQFF,TRBV13,-,TRBD1,TRBJ2-1
TGCGCCAGCAGCTTGGTTGTACAGCCATACGAGCAGTACTTC,CASSLVVQPYEQYF,TRBV5-1,-,-,TRBJ2-7
TGTGCCAGCACCGACGGGGTATCGGACAACGTCCTGACTTTC,CASTDGVSDNVLTF,TRBV6-5,once,-,TRBJ2-6
TGTGCCAGCAGCTTAGGGGGTGCGGGAAATGAGCAGTTCTTC,CASSLGGAGNEQFF,TRBV5-4,-,-,TRBJ2-1
TGTGCCAGCATCCGCCCGCAGGACAGGACGACTGAAGCTTTCTTT,CASIRPQDRTTEAFF,TRBV6-1,-,TRBD1,TRBJ1-1
TGTGCCATCACAAGGGGAGGGGCGGACGGCAATCAGCCCCAGCATTTT,CAITRGGADGNQPQHF,TRBV16,once,-,TRBJ1-5
TGTGCCAGCCGGGACACCTCGAATCAGCCCCAGCATTTT,CASRDTSNQPQHF,TRBV2,-,-,TRBJ1-5
TGTGCCAGCAGCGAAGGGCGGGTGAATGGCAATCAGCCCCAGCATTTT,CASSEGRVNGNQPQHF,TRBV6-1,-,-,TRBJ1-5
TGTGCCAGTAATCCGGGGGTTTCCTACAATGAGCAGTTCTTC,CASNPGVSYNEQFF,TRBV19,-,-,TRBJ2-1
TGCGCCAGCAGTAAGGGCCCCGACTATGGCTACACCTTC,CASSKGPDYGYTF,TRBV10-1,few,-,TRBJ1-2
TGTGCCAGCAGCCCCATACAGGGGGTGGATGAAAAACTGTTTTTT,CASSPIQGVDEKLFF,TRBV28,-,TRBD1,TRBJ1-4
TGTGCCAGCAGCTTAACACTAGCGGGAGAGAGTGAGACCCAGTACTTC,CASSLTLAGESETQYF,TRBV7-3,few,TRBD2,TRBJ2-5
TGTGCCAGCAGCCCGGGACAAGCCTTAGCCAAAAACATTCAGTACTTC,CASSPGQALAKNIQYF,TRBV7-8,-,-,TRBJ2-4
TGTGCCAGCAGAGGAGGGGGATACACAGATACGCAGTATTTT,CASRGGGYTDTQYF,TRBV7-9,-,-,TRBJ2-3
TGTGCCAGCAGCCAAGACCGGGACACTGAAGCTTTCTTT,CASSQDRDTEAFF,TRBV14,-,-,TRBJ1-1
TGCGCCAGCAGCCAATCCTCCGGGACAGGGGGCGAGCAGTACTTC,CASSQSSGTGGEQYF,TRBV4-1,-,TRBD1,TRBJ2-7
TGTGCCAGCACTAGGGTGACTAGCACAGATACGCAGTATTTT,CASTRVTSTDTQYF,TRBV2,-,-,TRBJ2-3
TGTGCCAGCAGTAGTTCGGGGTACACTGAAGCTTTCTTT,CASSSSGYTEAFF,TRBV28,-,-,TRBJ1-1
TGTGCCAGCAGCTTTCGATTGAACTATGGCTACACCTTC,CASSFRLNYGYTF,TRBV7-6,-,-,TRBJ1-2
TGCGCCAGCAGCTTGATCGCTAGCGGCTACAATGAGCAGTTCTTC,CASSLIASGYNEQFF,TRBV5-1,-,TRBD2,TRBJ2-1
TGTGCCAGCAGTTTCGAGGCAGGGGCGAACACCGGGGAGCTGTTTTTT,CASSFEAGANTGELFF,TRBV28,-,-,TRBJ2-2
TGTGCCAGCAGTAGGACAGGGATCACAGATACGCAGTATTTT,CASSRTGITDTQYF,TRBV7-3,-,TRBD1,TRBJ2-3
TGTGCCAGCAGTGCAAGCACTAGCGGGAGATTAGGACTCGGCGAGCAGTACTTC,CASSASTSGRLGLGEQYF,TRBV6-1,-,TRBD2,TRBJ2-7
TGTGCCTGGAGTGTAGGACGGATGAACACTGAAGCTTTCTTT,CAWSVGRMNTEAFF,TRBV30,few,-,TRBJ1-1
TGTGCCAGCAGCGACCCTAAGGACTATCGGAGGGATGAGCAGTTCTTC,CASSDPKDYRRDEQFF,TRBV7-9,-,-,TRBJ2-1
TGTGCCAGCAGTTACTTTCCTGGCGGGTCCGACTACGAGCAGTACTTC,CASSYFPGGSDYEQYF,TRBV6-5,-,-,TRBJ2-7
TGCAGTGCTAGAGTTAGGGAGACCCAGTACTTC,CSARVRETQYF,TRBV20-1,-,-,TRBJ2-5
TGTGCCAGCAGTGAAACAGGACTAGGGAGCACAGATACGCAGTATTTT,CASSETGLGSTDTQYF,TRBV6-1,-,TRBD2,TRBJ2-3
TGTGCCAGCAGCTTATATGCAGGGGTGAGGACAGATACGCAGTATTTT,CASSLYAGVRTDTQYF,TRBV7-9,-,-,TRBJ2-3
TGTGCCAGCAGCTCGCTAGTGGGGGACAAGAACACTGAAGCTTTCTTT,CASSSLVGDKNTEAFF,TRBV5-6,-,-,TRBJ1-1